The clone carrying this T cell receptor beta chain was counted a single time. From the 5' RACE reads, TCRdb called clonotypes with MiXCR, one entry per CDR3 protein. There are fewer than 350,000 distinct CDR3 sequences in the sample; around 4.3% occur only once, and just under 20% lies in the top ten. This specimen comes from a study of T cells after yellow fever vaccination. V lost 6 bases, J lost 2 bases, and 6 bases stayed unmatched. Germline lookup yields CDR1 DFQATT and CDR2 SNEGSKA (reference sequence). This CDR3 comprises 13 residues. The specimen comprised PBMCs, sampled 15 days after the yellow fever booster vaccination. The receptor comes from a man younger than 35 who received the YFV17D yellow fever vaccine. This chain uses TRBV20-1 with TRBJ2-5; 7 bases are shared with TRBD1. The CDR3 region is CSAENRGQETQYF. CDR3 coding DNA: TGCAGTGCCGAAAACAGGGGTCAAGAGACCCAGTACTTC.